Following are 18 T cell receptor beta chains from one sample sequenced in a study of T cell repertoires in cytomegalovirus infection. TCRdb recomputed calls from the reads with MiXCR, one row per CDR3 protein. Found here are fewer than 250,000 distinct CDR3 sequences, more than 9% of them singletons; the top ten hold around 1.6%. Sequencing was carried out using PBMCs. Receptors were obtained from a human donor in good health (CMV status not recorded). Some clones in this sample may be carry-over from other donors' samples.

The chain links TRBV19 to TRBJ1-2; maybe TRBD1 (6 bases). V was shortened by 7 bases and J by 2 bases, with 14 bases between the two germline ends. Looked up from germline, CDR1 is LNHDA and CDR2 is SQIVND (reference sequence). This CDR3 comprises 14 residues. The CDR3 here is CASMGQTQNYGYTF. CDR3 sequence (DNA): TGTGCCAGTATGGGACAAACACAGAACTATGGCTACACCTTC.

This clonotype was seen ten or more times. J is TRBJ2-5 and V is TRBV7-2; 7 bases are shared with TRBD2. V dropped 5 bases and J dropped 1; count of bases not matched to a gene: 7. Per germline, CDR1 SGHTA and CDR2 FQGNSA. This CDR3 spans 15 amino acids. The CDR3 DNA reads as TGTGCCAGCAGCCCTTGGACTAGAGGCCAAGAGACCCAGTACTTC. Its protein is CASSPWTRGQETQYF. The variable domain in full, with the rest retrieved from reference TRBV7-2 and TRBJ2-5, is GAGVSQSPSNKVTEKGKDVELRCDPISGHTALYWYRQSLGQGLEFLIYFQGNSAPDKSGLPSDRFSAERTGGSVSTLTIQRTQQEDSAVYLCASSPWTRGQETQYFGPGTRLLVL.

The chain is built from TRBV29-1 and TRBJ2-5; D remains ambiguous. V was clipped by 8 bases and J by 2 bases, with 12 bases between them. CDR1 is SQVTM and CDR2 is ANQGSEA in the germline V gene. CDR3 length: 12 residues. The CDR3 bases are TGCAGCCTCCGGAAAGGTCAAGAGACCCAGTACTTC. Its translation is CSLRKGQETQYF.

This clonotype was picked up many times. The genes are TRBV7-2 and TRBJ2-2; tentatively, D is TRBD2 (5 bases). The V end lost 8 bases, the J end lost 2 bases, and 12 bases lay between the germline ends. Germline V gene data show CDR1 as SGHTA and CDR2 as FQGNSA. The CDR3 totals 14 residues. CDR3 DNA: TGTGCCAGCTGCCGGGAACTTAACACCGGGGAGCTGTTTTTT. This sequence encodes CASCRELNTGELFF.

This clonotype was observed at least ten times. The rearrangement uses TRBV6-2 or TRBV6-3 and TRBJ2-7; maybe TRBD2 (5 bases). V was cut by 1 base and J by 0 bases, with 13 bases left in between. Germline loops: CDR1 MNHEY, CDR2 SVGEGT. The CDR3 spans 16 residues. Here the CDR3 reads CASSYLGLRDSYEQYF. DNA of the CDR3: TGTGCCAGCAGTTACTTGGGATTACGGGACTCCTACGAGCAGTACTTC.

The V call is TRBV12-5, the J call TRBJ1-5; 8 bases are a match to TRBD1. CDR1 LGHNT and CDR2 FRNRAP come from the germline V gene. Losses at the gene ends were 5 bases for V and 0 bases for J; bases not matched to a gene: 0. The CDR3 runs 14 residues. CDR3: CASGGTGSNQPQHF. The DNA for the CDR3 is TGTGCTAGTGGTGGGACAGGTAGCAATCAGCCCCAGCATTTT.

This clonotype has at least ten counts. The chain is built from TRBV7-9 and TRBJ2-1; D is unclear. The CDR3 covers 14 residues. CDR1 is SEHNR and CDR2 is FQNEAQ in the germline V gene (reference sequence). V lost 5 bases and J 4 bases, leaving 12 bases between the germline ends. The chain's CDR3 is CASSPKQPYNEQFF. The CDR3 nucleotides are TGTGCCAGCAGCCCCAAACAGCCTTACAATGAGCAGTTCTTC. The whole variable domain, filled in from reference TRBV7-9 and TRBJ2-1, reads DTGVSQNPRHKITKRGQNVTFRCDPISEHNRLYWYRQTLGQGPEFLTYFQNEAQLEKSRLLSDRFSAERPKGSFSTLEIQRTEQGDSAMYLCASSPKQPYNEQFFGPGTRLTVL.

This clonotype was recorded many times. The rearrangement uses TRBV7-8 and TRBJ1-5; D unresolved. The V gene's germline CDR1 is SGHVS and CDR2 FQNEAQ. V lost 1 base and J 0 bases, leaving 10 bases between the germline ends. The CDR3 runs 16 residues. Here the CDR3 DNA reads TGTGCCAGCAGCTTAGGTGGGAGCTATAGCAATCAGCCCCAGCATTTT. This sequence encodes CASSLGGSYSNQPQHF.

This clonotype was seen many times. CDR3 protein: CASANAGEQFF. In DNA form, the CDR3 reads TGTGCCAGCGCGAACGCAGGTGAGCAGTTCTTC. V gene TRBV7-2 combines with J gene TRBJ2-1, with D hard to call. CDR3 length equals 11 residues. With 8 bases removed from V and 9 bases from J, the gap between germline ends came to 11 bases. Germline V gives CDR1 SGHTA, CDR2 FQGNSA.

This clonotype occurred a few times. The chain links TRBV12-3 or TRBV12-4 to TRBJ1-1, with no clear D. The V and J ends lost 3 bases and 11 bases respectively, with 16 bases between them. The CDR3 extends over 13 amino acids. CDR3 amino acids: CASSFVDRVLAFF. The CDR3, as DNA: TGTGCCAGCAGTTTCGTCGACCGTGTCCTGGCTTTCTTT.

This clonotype was seen ten or more times. The chain couples TRBV7-2 to TRBJ2-2, with no clear D. Germline V gene sequence: CDR1 SGHTA, CDR2 FQGNSA. Trimming removed 1 base at V and 7 bases at J, with 13 bases between. The CDR3 runs to 15 residues. CDR3 residues: CASSLESPGSGELFF. The DNA for the CDR3 is TGTGCCAGCAGCTTAGAAAGTCCGGGCAGCGGGGAGCTGTTTTTT.

This clonotype has ten or more counts. This CDR3 is CASSRLSWELFF. In nucleotides, the CDR3 is TGTGCCAGCAGCCGATTGTCCTGGGAGCTGTTTTTT. The chain couples TRBV7-2 to TRBJ2-2; the D is unclear. Germline V gives CDR1 SGHTA, CDR2 FQGNSA. V was clipped by 5 bases and J by 9 bases, with 10 bases between them. The CDR3 sequence is 12 residues long. The whole variable domain, remainder taken from reference TRBV7-2 and TRBJ2-2, is GAGVSQSPSNKVTEKGKDVELRCDPISGHTALYWYRQSLGQGLEFLIYFQGNSAPDKSGLPSDRFSAERTGGSVSTLTIQRTQQEDSAVYLCASSRLSWELFFGEGSRLTVL.

The V gene is TRBV19, the J gene TRBJ1-5; D gene ambiguous. This CDR3 spans 15 amino acids. V gave up 5 bases and J gave up 2 bases, with 13 bases separating them. Per germline, CDR1 LNHDA and CDR2 SQIVND (reference sequence). The CDR3 spells CASSPQVVRNQPQHF. CDR3 nucleotides: TGTGCCAGTAGTCCCCAGGTGGTTCGCAATCAGCCCCAGCATTTT.

This clonotype was picked up a small number of times. V gene TRBV28 combines with J gene TRBJ2-1; 8 bases are a match to TRBD2. CDR3 size: 16 residues. Per germline, CDR1 MDHEN and CDR2 SYDVKM. With 5 bases clipped from V and 0 bases from J, the junction kept 6 bases outside the gene matches. The CDR3 loop is CASSPGLAHSYNEQFF. Here the CDR3 DNA reads TGTGCCAGCAGTCCCGGACTAGCACACTCCTACAATGAGCAGTTCTTC.

This clonotype was observed at least ten times. The rearrangement links TRBV29-1 to TRBJ2-3, with D hard to call. V lost 4 bases and J 5 bases, leaving 16 bases between the germline ends. The CDR3 extends over 14 amino acids. Germline values: CDR1 SQVTM, CDR2 ANQGSEA. This chain's CDR3 is CSVGASRAGDTQYF. The CDR3 DNA follows: TGCAGCGTTGGAGCTAGTAGGGCAGGAGATACGCAGTATTTT.

This clonotype was recorded at least ten times. J is TRBJ2-7 and V is TRBV23-1; D ambiguous. TRBV23-1 has ORF status, its function being uncertain. The CDR3 contains 15 residues. Trimming took 2 bases from V and 2 from J, leaving 13 bases between them. CDR3 protein: CASSQDPPPTYEQYF. CDR3 bases: TGCGCCAGCAGTCAAGATCCACCCCCAACCTACGAGCAGTACTTC.

This clonotype was picked up many times. The genes are TRBV7-2 and TRBJ1-1; no definite D call. Germline V gene lookup returns CDR1 SGHTA and CDR2 FQGNSA. The CDR3 extends over 12 amino acids. Trimming left V 3 bases short and J 1 base short, with 3 bases between. DNA of the CDR3: TGTGCCAGCAGCTTTTCGAACACTGAAGCTTTCTTT. The encoded protein is CASSFSNTEAFF.

This clonotype has a count of ten or more. V usage is TRBV6-2 or TRBV6-3 and J usage is TRBJ1-4; D is ambiguous. This CDR3 has 13 amino acids. Germline V gives CDR1 MNHEY, CDR2 SVGEGT. V shed 6 bases and J shed 5 bases, with 10 bases lying between them. CDR3 DNA sequence: TGTGCCAGCAGCCGGGCCGGAAATGAAAAACTGTTTTTT. As protein: CASSRAGNEKLFF.